These 26 T cell receptor beta chains were sequenced from one sample in a study of T cells of healthy individuals (dated 2018 in TCRdb). To prepare the library, 5' RACE was applied. The reads were generated on an Illumina MiSeq. The raw public reads went through TCRdb reprocessing: fastp at Q25, MiXCR clone calling, in-frame beta chains kept. Each entry is one CDR3 protein sequence, shown with its most common DNA and genes. In all, the sample holds around 100,000 distinct CDR3 sequences, and 17% of those were seen once. The ten largest account for around 6.5% of the sample. The receptors here all came from a human donor in good health.

This clonotype was recorded at least ten times. This chain's CDR3 is CASSLEAGDEQFF. Written as DNA, the CDR3 is TGCGCCAGCAGCTTGGAGGCAGGGGATGAGCAGTTCTTC. This rearrangement joins TRBV5-1 to TRBJ2-1, with a possible D match to TRBD1 (6 bases). The CDR3 is made up of 13 amino acids. V lost 0 bases, J lost 8 bases, and 9 bases lay in between. The germline gives CDR1 SGHRS, CDR2 YFSETQ.

This clonotype was seen many times. J is TRBJ2-1 and V is TRBV7-7; TRBD2 matches 9 bases. Trimming at V came to 5 bases and at J to 0 bases, leaving 5 bases not matched to a gene. The germline V gene has CDR1 SSHAT and CDR2 FNYEAQ (reference sequence). The CDR3 extends over 16 amino acids. The CDR3 bases are TGTGCCAGCAGCCCACCGGGACTAGCCTCCTACAATGAGCAGTTCTTC. Translated, it gives CASSPPGLASYNEQFF. The complete variable domain, with remaining parts taken from reference TRBV7-7 and TRBJ2-1, reads GAGVSQSPRYKVTKRGQDVTLRCDPISSHATLYWYQQALGQGPEFLTYFNYEAQPDKSGLPSDRFSAERPEGSISTLTIQRTEQRDSAMYRCASSPPGLASYNEQFFGPGTRLTVL.

J is TRBJ1-1 and V is TRBV4-1; D unresolved. Trimming stripped 1 base from V and 4 bases from J, with 13 bases between. The CDR3 contains 15 residues. CDR1 and CDR2 (germline): MGHRA, YSYEKL. CDR3 sequence reads: CASSQVATISTEAFF. CDR3 sequence (DNA): TGCGCCAGCAGCCAAGTAGCTACAATTAGCACTGAAGCTTTCTTT.

In its sample, this clonotype was seen many times. The chain uses TRBV4-1 and TRBJ1-2; 11 nucleotides agree with TRBD1. The CDR3 sequence is 15 residues long. Germline V gene lookup returns CDR1 MGHRA and CDR2 YSYEKL. Unmatched junction bases numbered 6, after V lost 4 bases and J lost 5 bases. DNA for the CDR3: TGCGCCAGCAGCCCGGAAAGGGACAGGGGGTATGGCTACACCTTC. As protein: CASSPERDRGYGYTF.

This clonotype was counted a few times. The chain carries TRBV5-1 and TRBJ2-1; unclear D gene. Germline lookup yields CDR1 SGHRS and CDR2 YFSETQ. CDR3 length equals 16 residues. The V gene lost 0 bases and the J gene lost 5 bases, with 15 bases spanning the gap. The CDR3 loop is CASSLVGTRPHNEQFF. CDR3 DNA: TGCGCCAGCAGCTTGGTAGGAACACGTCCGCACAATGAGCAGTTCTTC.

J is TRBJ1-3 and V is TRBV12-3 or TRBV12-4; no firm D call. V was trimmed by 8 bases and J by 5 bases, leaving 7 bases between them. The CDR3 covers 11 residues. CDR3 sequence reads: CASRSRNTIYF. The CDR3 bases are TGTGCCAGCCGATCGCGAAACACCATATATTTT.

The sample holds many counts of this clonotype. The chain carries TRBV4-2 and TRBJ2-5, with 8 bases aligning to TRBD2. The CDR3 is 17 residues long. Losses at the gene ends were 0 bases for V and 4 bases for J; bases not matched to a gene: 10. CDR1 LGHNA and CDR2 YNFKEQ come from the germline V gene. The DNA for the CDR3 is TGTGCCAGCAGCCAAGAGGGGGATGGAGCGGGAGTAGAGACCCAGTACTTC. Protein: CASSQEGDGAGVETQYF.

This clonotype showed up many times. This chain joins TRBV21-1 and TRBJ1-2; the DNA was not compared with TRBD1, the D call given in the table. TRBV21-1 is a pseudogene segment. The CDR3 totals 13 residues. The CDR3 DNA follows: TGTGCCAGCCCTCCTAGGACAGGGTCCGGCTACACCTTC. As protein: CASPPRTGSGYTF.

V and J are TRBV7-9 and TRBJ1-1; no definite D call. Deletions cut 5 bases from V and 2 bases from J, with 12 bases between. Germline V gene sequence: CDR1 SEHNR, CDR2 FQNEAQ (reference sequence). The CDR3 extends over 14 amino acids. Written as DNA, the CDR3 is TGTGCCAGCAGCCCATCGGAGGCTAACACTGAAGCTTTCTTT. This codes for CASSPSEANTEAFF.

This clonotype was counted between two and nine times. The rearrangement links TRBV7-2 to TRBJ1-3, with D maybe TRBD1 (5 bases). The CDR3 extends over 19 amino acids. CDR1 is SGHTA, CDR2 FQGNSA, per germline. Trimming took off 2 bases at V and 2 bases at J, with 22 bases between the two ends. CDR3: CASSLWMGDGPKTGNTIYF. The CDR3 nucleotides read TGTGCCAGCAGCTTATGGATGGGGGACGGCCCGAAGACTGGAAACACCATATATTTT.

This clonotype was detected many times. V is TRBV10-3 and J is TRBJ2-2, with D perhaps matching TRBD2 (6 bases). Germline CDR1 ENHRY, CDR2 SYGVKD. The length of the CDR3 is 15 residues. V lost 4 bases and J 2 bases, leaving 11 bases between the germline ends. In DNA, the CDR3 is TGTGCCATCAGTGGGGACTTGGCAAACACCGGGGAGCTGTTTTTT. Translated: CAISGDLANTGELFF.

In this sample, this clonotype turned up a few times. The chain is built from TRBV6-2 or TRBV6-3 and TRBJ2-2; weak D call: TRBD1 (5 bases). The CDR3 totals 16 residues. CDR1 and CDR2 (germline): MNHEY, SVGEGT. Trimming removed 0 bases at V and 4 bases at J, with 12 bases between. For the CDR3, the DNA is TGTGCCAGCAGTTACTCATCCGACAGATTCACCGGGGAGCTGTTTTTT. Its protein product is CASSYSSDRFTGELFF.

The chain links TRBV9 to TRBJ1-6, with D uncertain. In germline, CDR1 is SGDLS, CDR2 YYNGEE. This CDR3 is 13 amino acids long. Trimming cost V 7 bases and J 5 bases, with 10 bases left between them. Here the CDR3 DNA reads TGTGCCAGCCGGAAAGAACATAATTCACCCCTCCACTTT. Translated: CASRKEHNSPLHF.

The sample holds many counts of this clonotype. The chain joins TRBV4-1 to TRBJ1-2, with D maybe TRBD1 (5 bases). Per the germline V gene, CDR1 is MGHRA and CDR2 is YSYEKL. Trimming took 3 bases from V and 6 from J, leaving 14 bases between them. The CDR3 spans 14 residues. The DNA of the CDR3 is TGCGCCAGCAGCCACGATACTGGAGGGGATGGCTACACCTTC. This translates into CASSHDTGGDGYTF.

The sample holds many counts of this clonotype. The chain has TRBV7-7 and TRBJ2-1; D perhaps matches TRBD2 (7 bases). The germline V gene has CDR1 SSHAT and CDR2 FNYEAQ (reference sequence). Trimming stripped 5 bases from V and 15 bases from J, with 20 bases between. The CDR3 is made up of 13 amino acids. CDR3 in DNA: TGTGCCAGCAGCCCTCTGAGGGGGGGCCATTCGTTCTTC. Amino acids: CASSPLRGGHSFF. Full variable domain (missing parts from reference TRBV7-7 and TRBJ2-1): GAGVSQSPRYKVTKRGQDVTLRCDPISSHATLYWYQQALGQGPEFLTYFNYEAQPDKSGLPSDRFSAERPEGSISTLTIQRTEQRDSAMYRCASSPLRGGHSFFGPGTRLTVL.

V usage is TRBV4-3 and J usage is TRBJ1-1; D remains ambiguous. Germline CDR1 is LGHNA and CDR2 is YSLEER. CDR3 length: 12 amino acids. V lost 0 bases, J lost 11 bases, and 10 bases lay in between. Here the CDR3 DNA reads TGCGCCAGCAGCCAAGATCAGATGGAGGCTTTCTTT. Its protein product is CASSQDQMEAFF.

This clonotype has more than one count but fewer than ten. The chain carries TRBV29-1 and TRBJ1-6; the D is unclear. The germline V and J ends were trimmed by 0 bases and 9 bases, with 9 bases remaining between them. The V gene's germline CDR1 is SQVTM and CDR2 ANQGSEA. The CDR3 has 13 residues. The CDR3 here is CSVEEQAGSPLHF. The CDR3 DNA follows: TGCAGCGTTGAAGAGCAAGCGGGTTCACCCCTCCACTTT.

The V call is TRBV20-1, the J call TRBJ2-1; TRBD1 matches at 8 bases. V was clipped by 5 bases and J by 3 bases; unmatched bases: 6. This CDR3 contains 14 residues. CDR1 DFQATT and CDR2 SNEGSKA come from the germline V gene (reference sequence). CDR3 in DNA: TGCAGTGCTGGGCCAGGGGGCGACTACAATGAGCAGTTCTTC. Translation gives CSAGPGGDYNEQFF.

The rearrangement links TRBV10-3 to TRBJ1-2, with a weak D call TRBD1 (6 bases). Trimming took 4 bases from V and 4 from J, leaving 10 bases between them. The V gene's germline CDR1 is ENHRY and CDR2 SYGVKD. CDR3 length: 13 residues. The CDR3 here is CAISGTGSYGYTF. For the CDR3, the DNA is TGTGCCATCAGTGGAACAGGGTCCTATGGCTACACCTTC.

The sample holds many counts of this clonotype. V usage is TRBV9 and J usage is TRBJ1-4; D call uncertain. Germline V gene sequence: CDR1 SGDLS, CDR2 YYNGEE. The CDR3 contains 14 residues. With 0 bases removed from V and 8 bases from J, the gap between germline ends came to 11 bases. The CDR3, as DNA: TGTGCCAGCAGCGTAGGGCCGGAGAGAGAAAAACTGTTTTTT. Translation gives CASSVGPEREKLFF.

The V call is TRBV6-2 or TRBV6-3, the J call TRBJ2-7, with TRBD1 matching 7 bases. Germline V gene sequence: CDR1 MNHEY, CDR2 SVGEGT. V lost 5 bases to trimming and J lost 0 bases; unmatched junction nucleotides: 4. The CDR3 loop spans 14 amino acids. The CDR3 sequence: CASSPGTVSYEQYF. The CDR3 coding sequence is TGTGCCAGCAGTCCAGGGACAGTCTCCTACGAGCAGTACTTC.

This clonotype was picked up a small number of times. The rearrangement links TRBV20-1 to TRBJ2-3, with D unresolved. V was shortened by 3 bases and J by 2 bases, with 9 bases between the two germline ends. The germline V gene encodes CDR1 DFQATT and CDR2 SNEGSKA (reference sequence). The CDR3 contains 13 residues. CDR3 bases: TGCAGTGCTAGGCTCGAACTCACAGATACGCAGTATTTT. Translated: CSARLELTDTQYF.

This sequence joins TRBV6-2 or TRBV6-3 and TRBJ2-7; D is possibly TRBD2 (7 bases). Deletions cut 6 bases from V and 3 bases from J, with 15 bases between. From germline, CDR1 is MNHEY and CDR2 SVGEGT. The CDR3 is 14 amino acids. The CDR3 nucleotides read TGTGCCAGCAGCCAACGGGGGGCCCTCTACGAGCAGTACTTC. It translates to CASSQRGALYEQYF.

In its sample, this clonotype was seen many times. V is TRBV5-1 and J is TRBJ2-3, with a tentative D call TRBD2 (6 bases). V lost 0 bases, J lost 6 bases, and 11 bases lay in between. CDR1 is SGHRS and CDR2 is YFSETQ in the germline V gene. The CDR3 is 14 amino acids. The CDR3 DNA follows: TGCGCCAGCAGCTTGGATAGCGGAGGGGATACGCAGTATTTT. Its translation: CASSLDSGGDTQYF.

This clonotype was seen more than once but under ten times. CDR3 sequence: CASSEQGLRSDEQFF. The CDR3 nucleotides read TGTGCCAGCAGCGAACAGGGTCTTAGATCGGATGAGCAGTTCTTC. This chain joins TRBV9 and TRBJ2-1, with D perhaps TRBD1 (6 bases). There are 15 residues in the CDR3. The germline gives CDR1 SGDLS, CDR2 YYNGEE. V lost 3 bases to trimming and J lost 8 bases, with 18 bases between them.

This clonotype was recorded a few times. The V gene is TRBV29-1, the J gene TRBJ2-7; TRBD2 matches at 7 bases. Losses at the gene ends were 6 bases for V and 0 bases for J; bases not matched to a gene: 14. The CDR3 runs to 16 residues. Germline lookup yields CDR1 SQVTM and CDR2 ANQGSEA. In nucleotides, the CDR3 is TGCAGCGTCTCCGGGAGGTCAGGGTCTAACTCCTACGAGCAGTACTTC. Translation: CSVSGRSGSNSYEQYF.